This TCR beta chain is drawn from a study of blood T cell repertoires in COVID-19. Study information: T cells, B-cell-depleted T cells, or PBMCs supplied cDNA or gDNA.

CDR3 length: 14 amino acids. Germline V gene sequence: CDR1 SGHTA, CDR2 FQGTGA. With 4 bases clipped from V and 7 bases from J, the junction kept 6 bases outside the gene matches. TCRdb's table, derived via immunoSEQ multiplex PCR, lists solely in-frame clones and lacks some. The profile shows roughly 46,000 clones, 70% to 90% of them singletons. This TCR came from a human donor in a cohort sampled during active COVID-19. The donor label of this sample is uncertain. Sequenced: peripheral blood. The rearrangement links TRBV7-3 to TRBJ1-1, with 10 nucleotides matching TRBD1. CDR3 bases: TGTGCCAGCAGCTCCGGGACAGGGGCAGTTGAAGCTTTCTTT. Residues: CASSSGTGAVEAFF. Complete variable domain (other parts from reference TRBV7-3 and TRBJ1-1): GAGVSQTPSNKVTEKGKYVELRCDPISGHTALYWYRQSLGQGPEFLIYFQGTGAADDSGLPNDRFFAVRPEGSVSTLKIQRTERGDSAVYLCASSSGTGAVEAFFGQGTRLTVV.